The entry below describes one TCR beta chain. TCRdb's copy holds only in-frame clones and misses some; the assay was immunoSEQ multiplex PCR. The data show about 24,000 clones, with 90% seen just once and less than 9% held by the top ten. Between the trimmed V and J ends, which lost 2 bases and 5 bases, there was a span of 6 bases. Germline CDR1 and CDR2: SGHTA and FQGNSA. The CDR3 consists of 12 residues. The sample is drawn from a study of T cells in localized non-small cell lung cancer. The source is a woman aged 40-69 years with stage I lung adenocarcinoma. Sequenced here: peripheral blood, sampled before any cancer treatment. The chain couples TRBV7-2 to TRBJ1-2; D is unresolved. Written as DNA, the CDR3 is TGTGCCAGCAGCTTAATGGGGTATGGCTACACCTTC. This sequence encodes CASSLMGYGYTF.